One sample yielded the 14 T cell receptor beta chains listed below, sequenced in a study of a mutant IDH1 vaccine in newly diagnosed glioma. The data were produced by immunoSEQ multiplex PCR, yet TCRdb's version contains in-frame clones alone and is incomplete. In the table there are about 69,000 clones, 70% to 90% of which are singletons. Their antigens remain unidentified. The time point: week 35, safety follow-up. Every vaccine dose comprised 300 ug of mutant IDH1 20-mer peptide plus topical imiquimod. Here the sequenced sample was PBMCs, taken from a glioma patient whose treatment included an IDH1 peptide vaccine. These receptors all come from a man aged 25-40 years with glioma.

This clone occurred once. One end of the junction fails to match germline, which may point to a read error. The chain employs TRBV7-9 and TRBJ2-1; TRBD2 matches at 7 bases. The CDR3 consists of 14 residues. Per germline, CDR1 SEHNR and CDR2 FQNEAQ (reference sequence). The CDR3 is CASSVAGPFNEQFF. The CDR3 region has the DNA TGTGCCAGCAGCGTAGCGGGCCCCTTCAATGAGCAGTTCTTC.

The chain recombines TRBV5-4 with TRBJ1-6; maybe TRBD1 (5 bases). The CDR3 is made up of 13 amino acids. Germline CDR1 reads SGHNT; CDR2 reads YYREEE (reference sequence). The V gene lost 5 bases and the J gene lost 8 bases, with 11 bases spanning the gap. Written as DNA, the CDR3 is TGTGCCAGCAGAAGGGACGAGGATTCACCCCTCCACTTT. It yields the protein CASRRDEDSPLHF.

This chain links TRBV4-2 with TRBJ1-5; D remains unclear. V was pared by 0 bases and J by 3 bases, with 9 bases between. Germline CDR1 and CDR2: LGHNA and YNFKEQ. The CDR3 has 15 residues. This chain's CDR3 is CASSQERSNNQPQHF. In DNA, the CDR3 is TGTGCCAGCAGCCAAGAACGCAGCAACAATCAGCCCCAGCATTTT.

The genes are TRBV9 and TRBJ1-6, with 7 nucleotides matching TRBD1. Germline trimming cut 6 bases from V and 8 bases from J; bases unmatched to any gene: 14. The CDR3 extends over 16 amino acids. CDR1 is SGDLS and CDR2 is YYNGEE in the germline V gene. CDR3 DNA sequence: TGTGCCAGCACCCGTGCCCCCACAGGGGTTGATTCACCCCTCCACTTT. Translated, it gives CASTRAPTGVDSPLHF.

The CDR3 region is CASSLGIGSSGDNYEQYF. CDR3 in DNA: TGTGCCAGCAGCTTAGGGATCGGATCTAGCGGGGACAACTACGAGCAGTACTTC. The chain uses TRBV11-2 and TRBJ2-7; 9 nucleotides match TRBD2. This CDR3 is built from 18 residues. V gave up 1 base and J gave up 3 bases; unmatched junction bases: 13. Per germline, CDR1 SGHAT and CDR2 FQNNGV.

The CDR3 reads CASGRGYEQYF. The CDR3 bases are TGTGCCAGCGGCAGGGGCTACGAGCAGTACTTC. The chain uses TRBV6-1 and TRBJ2-5, with D maybe TRBD1 (6 bases). The J call may be wrong; the DNA end is better matched by TRBJ2-7. Germline V gene lookup returns CDR1 MNHNS and CDR2 SASEGT. The CDR3 spans 11 residues.

The V and J genes are TRBV28 and TRBJ1-5; TRBD1 matches 9 bases. Germline V lookup: CDR1 MDHEN, CDR2 SYDVKM. Losses at the gene ends were 6 bases for V and 2 bases for J; bases not matched to a gene: 11. The CDR3 runs 17 residues. The chain's CDR3 is CASSKGQGTVGNQPQHF. CDR3 coding DNA: TGTGCCAGCAGCAAAGGACAGGGGACCGTCGGCAATCAGCCCCAGCATTTT. Full variable domain (outside the CDR3, taken from reference TRBV28 and TRBJ1-5): DVKVTQSSRYLVKRTGEKVFLECVQDMDHENMFWYRQDPGLGLRLIYFSYDVKMKEKGDIPEGYSVSREKKERFSLILESASTNQTSMYLCASSKGQGTVGNQPQHFGDGTRLSIL.

The chain recombines TRBV10-3 with TRBJ2-7; 10 bases fit TRBD2. With V trimmed by 8 bases and J by 5 bases, 9 bases remained unmatched. CDR3 size: 14 residues. Germline lookup yields CDR1 ENHRY and CDR2 SYGVKD. The CDR3 nucleotides read TGTGCCATCGTCAATCCTAGCGGGAGTGACGAGCAGTACTTC. It yields the protein CAIVNPSGSDEQYF.

This clone has only one observation. The CDR3 reads CASGGEATNEKLFF. The DNA of the CDR3 is TGTGCCAGCGGGGGGGAGGCAACTAATGAAAAACTGTTTTTT. The chain is built from TRBV9 and TRBJ1-4, with D possibly TRBD1 on 5 matching bases. CDR1 is SGDLS and CDR2 is YYNGEE in the germline V gene. Trimming shortened V by 7 bases and J by 0 bases, and 10 bases separated the two germline ends. The CDR3 length is 14 residues.

This clone was seen more than once but under ten times. V gene TRBV19 combines with J gene TRBJ1-5; TRBD1 agrees at 7 bases. J gave up 4 bases and V 5 bases, and 8 bases lay outside the gene matches. Germline V CDR1 and CDR2: LNHDA, SQIVND (reference sequence). The CDR3 runs 15 residues. The CDR3 loop reads CASSAWDRPNQPQHF. The CDR3 nucleotides are TGTGCCAGTAGTGCCTGGGACAGACCTAATCAGCCCCAGCATTTT.

V is TRBV28 and J is TRBJ1-1; D gene ambiguous. Germline CDR1 reads MDHEN; CDR2 reads SYDVKM. The CDR3 covers 13 residues. Between the trimmed V and J ends, which lost 2 bases and 5 bases, there was a span of 9 bases. In DNA, the CDR3 is TGTGCCAGCAGTTTACGTCCGGGAACTGAAGCTTTCTTT. Protein sequence: CASSLRPGTEAFF.

The chain uses TRBV7-3 and TRBJ1-3; TRBD1 might be the D (5 bases). The CDR3 covers 15 residues. CDR1 is SGHTA and CDR2 is FQGTGA in the germline V gene. V dropped 2 bases and J dropped 4 bases, with 12 bases sitting between them. The CDR3 coding sequence is TGTGCCAGCAGCTTATCGGGGCAGGGAGGAAACACCATATATTTT. It codes for CASSLSGQGGNTIYF.

The V and J genes are TRBV28 and TRBJ2-1; D ambiguous. The germline CDR1 and CDR2 sequences are MDHEN and SYDVKM. This CDR3 spans 13 amino acids. The V and J ends lost 5 bases and 7 bases respectively, with 12 bases between them. The CDR3 spells CASSPTYLNEQFF. In DNA form, the CDR3 reads TGTGCCAGCAGTCCAACCTACCTAAATGAGCAGTTCTTC.

The chain recombines TRBV5-6 with TRBJ2-3; 11 nucleotides line up with TRBD2. The V gene end was trimmed by 6 bases and the J gene end by 5 bases; junction bases not matched to a gene: 14. CDR1 and CDR2 from the germline V gene are SGHDT and YYEEEE. CDR3 length: 17 residues. CDR3: CASTIGTSGFQGDTQYF. CDR3 coding DNA: TGTGCCAGCACCATCGGGACTAGCGGATTCCAAGGAGATACGCAGTATTTT.